This T cell receptor beta chain was retrieved from a study of shared clonotypes between healthy human individuals. This clone was observed a single time. Its antigen is as yet unknown. Study-wide results and limits: Naive subsets generally had larger estimated richness than memory subsets. About 5% was the fraction of naive CD4 clonotypes found shared across four donors.

Trimming pared 5 bases from V and 6 bases from J, leaving 20 bases between. CDR1 and CDR2 from the germline V gene are SEHNR and FQNEAQ (reference sequence). The CDR3 spans 15 residues. The table came from immunoSEQ multiplex PCR; TCRdb's copy has only in-frame clones and leaves some out. In the table there are over a million clones, approximately 80% of which are singletons. The sequenced material came from memory CD4+ T cells from PBMCs. As for subset: CD45RA-negative fraction. The receptor comes from a man in his late teens or twenties in good health. Some clones in this sample may be carry-over from other donors' samples. The chain carries TRBV7-9 and TRBJ2-7, with D perhaps assigned TRBD1 or TRBD2 (5 bases each). CDR3 bases: TGTGCCAGCAGCAATCTCCCCGGGGCCCCGAGCGAGCAGTACTTC. Its translation is CASSNLPGAPSEQYF.